This T cell receptor beta chain was identified in a study of graft-versus-host responses after intestinal transplantation. As for the study in general: The transplants performed in recipients were multivisceral, liver-intestinal, or isolated intestinal. Once they had received anti-thymocyte globulin induction, all recipients took tacrolimus and steroids for 2 to 4 years.

Germline CDR1 SGHRS, CDR2 YFSETQ. Trimming took 7 bases from V and 1 from J, leaving 11 bases between them. This CDR3 is built from 13 residues. Comment on this clone: Its antigen remains unknown.

Repertoires were generated with immunoSEQ multiplex PCR, while TCRdb's copy carries only in-frame clones and drops some. The sample shows about 100,000 clones, approximately 88% of them seen only once. V gene TRBV5-1 combines with J gene TRBJ1-1; no clear D gene. The sequenced sample was unstimulated CD4+ T cells sorted from spleen or lymph node cells, obtained before transplant. The receptor was derived from a human donor who was the organ donor for an intestinal transplant. The CDR3 protein is CASSETGNTEAFF. In DNA, the CDR3 is TGCGCCAGCTCGGAGACGGGGAACACTGAAGCTTTCTTT.